This TCR beta chain was recovered during a study of shared clonotypes between healthy human individuals. General observations from the study: Rarefaction indicated that sorted-subset sequencing remained incomplete although depth was large.

Positively selected for CCR7, the CD45RO-negative cells used as naive CD8 cells excluded terminally differentiated effector memory CD45RA+ cells. A word on this clone: What it binds is unknown.

There are 20 residues in the CDR3. Germline loops: CDR1 SQVTM, CDR2 ANQGSEA. The V and J ends lost 1 base and 0 bases, in that order; junction bases with no gene match: 15. The authors distributed each subset's genomic DNA evenly over several immunoSEQ plates. Repertoires were generated with immunoSEQ multiplex PCR, while TCRdb's copy carries only in-frame clones and drops some. The sample has roughly 2.1 million clones, about 92% seen once. The specimen sequenced was naive CD8+ T cells from PBMCs. This receptor was identified in a man between 18 and 35 years old in good health. Some clones in this sample may be carry-over from other donors' samples. The chain is built from TRBV29-1 and TRBJ2-1; 10 bases align to TRBD2. In DNA form, the CDR3 reads TGCAGCGTTGAAGGCCCCGAATGGACTAGCGGAACGAGCTCCTACAATGAGCAGTTCTTC. Translation gives CSVEGPEWTSGTSSYNEQFF.